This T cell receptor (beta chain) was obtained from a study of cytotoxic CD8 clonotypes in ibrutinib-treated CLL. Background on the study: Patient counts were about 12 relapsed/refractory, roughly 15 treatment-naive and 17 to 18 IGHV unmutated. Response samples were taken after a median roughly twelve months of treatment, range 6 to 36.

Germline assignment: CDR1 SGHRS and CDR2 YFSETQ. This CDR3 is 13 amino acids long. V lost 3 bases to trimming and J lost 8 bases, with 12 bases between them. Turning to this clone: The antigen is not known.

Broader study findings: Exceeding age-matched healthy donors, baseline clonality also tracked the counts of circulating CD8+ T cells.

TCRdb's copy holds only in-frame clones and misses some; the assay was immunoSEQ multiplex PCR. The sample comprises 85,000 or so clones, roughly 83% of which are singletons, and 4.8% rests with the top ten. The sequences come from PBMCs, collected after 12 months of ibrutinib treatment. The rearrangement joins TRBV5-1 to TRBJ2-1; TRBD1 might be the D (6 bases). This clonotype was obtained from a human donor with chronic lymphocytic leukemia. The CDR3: CASSSRDIHEQFF. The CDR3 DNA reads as TGCGCCAGCAGCTCCCGGGACATCCATGAGCAGTTCTTC. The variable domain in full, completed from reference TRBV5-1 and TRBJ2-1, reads KAGVTQTPRYLIKTRGQQVTLSCSPISGHRSVSWYQQTPGQGLQFLFEYFSETQRNKGNFPGRFSGRQFSNSRSEMNVSTLELGDSALYLCASSSRDIHEQFFGPGTRLTVL.